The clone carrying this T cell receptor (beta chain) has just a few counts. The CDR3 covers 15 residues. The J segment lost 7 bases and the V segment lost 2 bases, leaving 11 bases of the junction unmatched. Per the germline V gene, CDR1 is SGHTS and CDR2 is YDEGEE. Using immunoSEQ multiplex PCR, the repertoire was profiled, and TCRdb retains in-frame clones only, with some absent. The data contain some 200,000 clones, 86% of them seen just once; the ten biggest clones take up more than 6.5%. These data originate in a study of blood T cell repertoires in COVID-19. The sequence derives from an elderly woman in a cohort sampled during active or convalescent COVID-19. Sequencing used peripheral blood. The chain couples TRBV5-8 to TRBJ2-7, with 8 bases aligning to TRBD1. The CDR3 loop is CASSLGATGATEQYF. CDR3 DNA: TGTGCCAGCAGCTTAGGGGCGACAGGGGCTACGGAGCAGTACTTC.